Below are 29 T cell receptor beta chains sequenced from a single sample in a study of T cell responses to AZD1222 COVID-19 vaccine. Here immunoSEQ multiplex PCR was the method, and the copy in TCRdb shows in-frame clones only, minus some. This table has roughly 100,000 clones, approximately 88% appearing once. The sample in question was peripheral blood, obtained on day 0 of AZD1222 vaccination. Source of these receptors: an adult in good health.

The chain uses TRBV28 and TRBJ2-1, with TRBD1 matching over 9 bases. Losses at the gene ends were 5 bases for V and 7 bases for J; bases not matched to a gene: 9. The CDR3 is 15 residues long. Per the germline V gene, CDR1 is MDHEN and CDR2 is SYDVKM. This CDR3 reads CASSPPGQGGNEQFF. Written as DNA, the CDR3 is TGTGCCAGCAGTCCGCCGGGACAGGGTGGGAATGAGCAGTTCTTC.

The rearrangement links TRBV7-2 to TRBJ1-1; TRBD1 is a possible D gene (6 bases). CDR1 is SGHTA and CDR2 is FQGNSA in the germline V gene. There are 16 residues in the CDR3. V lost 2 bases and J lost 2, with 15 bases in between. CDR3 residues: CASSLRGGRENTEAFF. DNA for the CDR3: TGTGCCAGCAGCTTAAGGGGGGGGAGGGAAAACACTGAAGCTTTCTTT.

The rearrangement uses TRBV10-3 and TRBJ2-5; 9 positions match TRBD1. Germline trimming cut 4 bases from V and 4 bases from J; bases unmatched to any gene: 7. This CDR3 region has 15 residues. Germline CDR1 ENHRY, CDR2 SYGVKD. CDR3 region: CAISVGTGRGETQYF. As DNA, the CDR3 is TGTGCCATCAGTGTGGGGACAGGGAGGGGAGAGACCCAGTACTTC.

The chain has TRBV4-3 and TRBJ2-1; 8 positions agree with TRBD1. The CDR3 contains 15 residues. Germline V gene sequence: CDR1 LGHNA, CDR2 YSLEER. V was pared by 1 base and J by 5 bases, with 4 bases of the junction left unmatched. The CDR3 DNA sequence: TGCGCCAGCAGCCAAGGGACAGGGCAACACAATGAGCAGTTCTTC. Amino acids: CASSQGTGQHNEQFF.

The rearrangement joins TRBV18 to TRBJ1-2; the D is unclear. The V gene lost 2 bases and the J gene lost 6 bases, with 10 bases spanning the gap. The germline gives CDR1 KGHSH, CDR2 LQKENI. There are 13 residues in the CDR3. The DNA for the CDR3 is TGTGCCAGCTCACCAGGGCAGAGAGATGGCTACACCTTC. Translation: CASSPGQRDGYTF.

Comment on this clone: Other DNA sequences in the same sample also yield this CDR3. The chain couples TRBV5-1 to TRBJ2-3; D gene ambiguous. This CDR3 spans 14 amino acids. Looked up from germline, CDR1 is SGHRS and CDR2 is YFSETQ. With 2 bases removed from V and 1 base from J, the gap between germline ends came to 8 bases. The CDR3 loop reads CASSLLRGTDTQYF. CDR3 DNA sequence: TGCGCCAGCAGCTTACTCCGAGGCACAGATACGCAGTATTTT.

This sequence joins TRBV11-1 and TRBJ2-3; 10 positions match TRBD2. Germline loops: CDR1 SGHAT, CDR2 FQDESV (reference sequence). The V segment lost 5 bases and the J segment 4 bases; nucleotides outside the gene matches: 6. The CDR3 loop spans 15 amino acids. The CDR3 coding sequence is TGTGCCAGCAGCCCAACTCTAGCGGGGGCAGATACGCAGTATTTT. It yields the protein CASSPTLAGADTQYF.

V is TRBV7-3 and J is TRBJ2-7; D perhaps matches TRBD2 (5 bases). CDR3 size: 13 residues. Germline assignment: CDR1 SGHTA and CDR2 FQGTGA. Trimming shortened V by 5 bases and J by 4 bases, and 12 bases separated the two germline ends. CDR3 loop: CASSSGLGYEQYF. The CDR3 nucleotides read TGTGCCAGCAGCAGTGGACTGGGGTACGAGCAGTACTTC.

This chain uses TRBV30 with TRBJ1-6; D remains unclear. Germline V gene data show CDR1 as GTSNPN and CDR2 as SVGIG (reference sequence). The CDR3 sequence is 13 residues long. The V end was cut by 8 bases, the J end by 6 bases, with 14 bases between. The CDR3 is CALLAGGNSPLHF. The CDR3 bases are TGTGCCCTCTTGGCGGGAGGTAATTCACCCCTCCACTTT. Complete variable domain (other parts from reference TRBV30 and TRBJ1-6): SQTIHQWPATLVQPVGSPLSLECTVEGTSNPNLYWYRQAAGRGLQLLFYSVGIGQISSEVPQNLSASRPQDRQFILSSKKLLLSDSGFYLCALLAGGNSPLHFGNGTRLTVT.

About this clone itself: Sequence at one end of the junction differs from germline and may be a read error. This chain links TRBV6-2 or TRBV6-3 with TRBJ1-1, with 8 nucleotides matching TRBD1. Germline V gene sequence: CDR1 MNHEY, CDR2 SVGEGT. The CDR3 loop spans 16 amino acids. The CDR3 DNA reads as TGTGCCTGCAGTTACGCGACAGGGGCTCCGAACACTGAAGCTTTCTTT. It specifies CACSYATGAPNTEAFF.

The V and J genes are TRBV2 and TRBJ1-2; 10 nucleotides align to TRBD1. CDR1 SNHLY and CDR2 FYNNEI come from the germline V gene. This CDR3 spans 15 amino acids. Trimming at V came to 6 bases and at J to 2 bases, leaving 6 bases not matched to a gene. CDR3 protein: CASRNPGQGNYGYTF. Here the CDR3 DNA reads TGTGCCAGCAGGAATCCGGGACAGGGGAACTATGGCTACACCTTC.

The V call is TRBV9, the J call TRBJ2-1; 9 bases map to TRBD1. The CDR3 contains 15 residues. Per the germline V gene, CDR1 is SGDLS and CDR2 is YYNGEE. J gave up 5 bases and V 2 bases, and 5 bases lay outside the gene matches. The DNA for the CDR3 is TGTGCCAGCAGCGTCGCCGGGACAGGGAACAATGAGCAGTTCTTC. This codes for CASSVAGTGNNEQFF.

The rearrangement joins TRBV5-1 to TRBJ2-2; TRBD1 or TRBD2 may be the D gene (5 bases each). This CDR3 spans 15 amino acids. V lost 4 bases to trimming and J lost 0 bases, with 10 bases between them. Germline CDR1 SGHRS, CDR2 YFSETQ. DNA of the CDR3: TGCGCCAGCAGCCCCGGGACGACGAACACCGGGGAGCTGTTTTTT. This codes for CASSPGTTNTGELFF.

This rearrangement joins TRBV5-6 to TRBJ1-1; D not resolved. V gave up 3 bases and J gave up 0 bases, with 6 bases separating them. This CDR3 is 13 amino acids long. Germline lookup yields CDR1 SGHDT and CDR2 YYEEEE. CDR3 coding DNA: TGTGCCAGCAGCTCAGTCATGAACACTGAAGCTTTCTTT. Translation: CASSSVMNTEAFF.

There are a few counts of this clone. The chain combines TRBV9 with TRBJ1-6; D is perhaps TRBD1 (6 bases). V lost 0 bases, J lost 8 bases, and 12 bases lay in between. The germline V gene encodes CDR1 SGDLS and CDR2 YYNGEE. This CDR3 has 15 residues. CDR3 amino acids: CASSVDAGAYSPLHF. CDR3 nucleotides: TGTGCCAGCAGCGTAGATGCGGGGGCGTATTCACCCCTCCACTTT.

The CDR3 nucleotides read TGTGCCAGCAGTTACCCGCTAATGACTCCGAAGCGGGAGACCCAGTACTTC. This gives the protein CASSYPLMTPKRETQYF. The rearrangement joins TRBV6-2 or TRBV6-3 to TRBJ2-5; D possibly corresponds to TRBD2 (5 bases). The V end was cut by 2 bases, the J end by 5 bases, with 21 bases between. The CDR3 covers 17 residues. Germline CDR1 is MNHEY and CDR2 is SVGEGT.

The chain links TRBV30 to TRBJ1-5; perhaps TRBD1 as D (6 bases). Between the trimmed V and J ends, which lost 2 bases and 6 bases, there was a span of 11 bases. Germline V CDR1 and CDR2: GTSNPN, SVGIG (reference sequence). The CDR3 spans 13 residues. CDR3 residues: CAWSRGEGQPQHF. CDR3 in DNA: TGTGCCTGGAGTAGGGGGGAAGGTCAGCCCCAGCATTTT.

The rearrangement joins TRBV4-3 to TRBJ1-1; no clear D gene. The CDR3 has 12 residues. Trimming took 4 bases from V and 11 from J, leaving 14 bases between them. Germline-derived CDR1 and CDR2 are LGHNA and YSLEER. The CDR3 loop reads CASSPNLGPAFF. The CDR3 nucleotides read TGCGCCAGCAGCCCTAACTTGGGCCCGGCTTTCTTT.

Here the CDR3 DNA reads TGTGCCAGCAGTGAAGTTGGTACAAACACCATATATTTT. Translated, it gives CASSEVGTNTIYF. The chain employs TRBV25-1 and TRBJ1-3; D ambiguous. Germline CDR1 MGHDK, CDR2 SYGVNS. This CDR3 has 13 residues. The V end was cut by 2 bases, the J end by 6 bases, with 8 bases between.

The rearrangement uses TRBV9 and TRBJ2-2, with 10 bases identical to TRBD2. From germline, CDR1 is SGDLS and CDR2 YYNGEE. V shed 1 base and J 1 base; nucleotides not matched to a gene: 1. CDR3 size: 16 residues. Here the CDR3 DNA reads TGTGCCAGCAGCGTAACTAGCGGGATGAACACCGGGGAGCTGTTTTTT. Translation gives CASSVTSGMNTGELFF. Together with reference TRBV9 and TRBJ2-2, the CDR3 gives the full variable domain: DSGVTQTPKHLITATGQRVTLRCSPRSGDLSVYWYQQSLDQGLQFLIQYYNGEERAKGNILERFSAQQFPDLHSELNLSSLELGDSALYFCASSVTSGMNTGELFFGEGSRLTVL.

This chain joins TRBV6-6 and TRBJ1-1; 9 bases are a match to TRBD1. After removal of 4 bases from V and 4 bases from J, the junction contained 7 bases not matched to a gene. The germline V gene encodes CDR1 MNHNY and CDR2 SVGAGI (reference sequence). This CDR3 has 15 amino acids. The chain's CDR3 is CASSSGQGPPTEAFF. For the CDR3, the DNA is TGTGCCAGCAGTTCAGGACAGGGGCCGCCCACTGAAGCTTTCTTT.

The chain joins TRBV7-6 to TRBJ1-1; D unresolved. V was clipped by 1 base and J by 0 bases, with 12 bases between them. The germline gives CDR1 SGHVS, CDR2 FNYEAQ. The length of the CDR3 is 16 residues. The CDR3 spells CASSLVRSGMNTEAFF. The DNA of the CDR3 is TGTGCCAGCAGCTTAGTGAGGTCGGGGATGAACACTGAAGCTTTCTTT.

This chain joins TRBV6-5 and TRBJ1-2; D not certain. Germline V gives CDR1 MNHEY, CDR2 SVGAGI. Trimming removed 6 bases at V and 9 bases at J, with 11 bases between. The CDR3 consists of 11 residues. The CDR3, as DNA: TGTGCCAGCAGACGACAACAGCGCTACACCTTC. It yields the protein CASRRQQRYTF.

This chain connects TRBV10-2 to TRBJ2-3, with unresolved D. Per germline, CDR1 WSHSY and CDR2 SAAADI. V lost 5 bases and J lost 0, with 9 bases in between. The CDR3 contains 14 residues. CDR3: CASSFPTSTDTQYF. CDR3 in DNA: TGCGCCAGCAGTTTCCCGACCAGCACAGATACGCAGTATTTT.

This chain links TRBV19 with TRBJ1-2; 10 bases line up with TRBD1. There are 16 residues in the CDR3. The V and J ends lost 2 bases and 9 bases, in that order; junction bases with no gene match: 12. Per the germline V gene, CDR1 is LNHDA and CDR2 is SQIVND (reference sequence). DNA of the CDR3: TGTGCCAGTAGTATAATTTTCGACAGGGGGCTCGCTAGCTACACCTTC. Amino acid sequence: CASSIIFDRGLASYTF.

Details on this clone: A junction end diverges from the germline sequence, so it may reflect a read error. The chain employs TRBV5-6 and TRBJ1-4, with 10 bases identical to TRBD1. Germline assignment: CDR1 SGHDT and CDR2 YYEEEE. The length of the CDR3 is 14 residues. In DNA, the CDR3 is TGTGCCAGCAGATTGGGACAGGGGAATGAAAAACTGTTTTTT. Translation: CASRLGQGNEKLFF.

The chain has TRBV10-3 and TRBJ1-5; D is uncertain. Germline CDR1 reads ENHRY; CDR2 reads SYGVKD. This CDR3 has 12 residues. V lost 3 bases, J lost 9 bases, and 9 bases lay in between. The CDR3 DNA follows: TGTGCCATCAGTGACAGTGAATGGCCCCAGCATTTT. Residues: CAISDSEWPQHF.

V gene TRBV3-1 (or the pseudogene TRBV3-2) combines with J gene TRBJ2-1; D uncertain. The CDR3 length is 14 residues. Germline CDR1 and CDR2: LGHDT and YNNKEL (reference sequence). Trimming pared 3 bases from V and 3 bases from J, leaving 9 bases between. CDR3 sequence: CASSHLRVYNEQFF. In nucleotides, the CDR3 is TGTGCCAGCAGCCACCTCCGGGTCTACAATGAGCAGTTCTTC.

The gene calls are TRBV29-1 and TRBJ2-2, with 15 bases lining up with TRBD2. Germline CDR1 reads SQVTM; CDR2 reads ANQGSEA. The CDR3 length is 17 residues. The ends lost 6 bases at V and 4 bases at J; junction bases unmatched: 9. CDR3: CSVRMGLAGGSTGELFF. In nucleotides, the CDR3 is TGCAGCGTGCGGATGGGACTAGCGGGGGGTTCCACCGGGGAGCTGTTTTTT.